This TCR beta chain was recorded in a study of regulatory T cells in long-lasting Graves disease. Study outcomes and limitations: Analysis covered peripheral blood alone, not thyroid tissue. Newly diagnosed disease favored TRBV20-1 and TRBJ2-1 over persistent disease.

Time point specified: newly diagnosed GD, antithyroid drugs for less than 3 months. After RNA was extracted from PBMCs, the TCR library was made from it. The sample holds many counts of this clonotype. Antigen: not known. The germline V gene encodes CDR1 WNHNN and CDR2 SYGVQD (reference sequence). There are 12 residues in the CDR3. The germline V and J ends were trimmed by 5 bases and 5 bases, with 8 bases remaining between them. Arm-PCR of CDR3 regions and iRepertoire HTBI primers were the basis on which TCR beta libraries were built. TCRdb reprocessed the multiplex PCR reads via MiXCR and lists one record per CDR3 protein. The data hold around 230,000 distinct CDR3 sequences, with around 17% observed a single time.

The input for sequencing was peripheral blood mononuclear cells (PBMCs), taken at new diagnosis, from a patient treated with antithyroid drugs. This clonotype was sampled from a female donor with Graves disease. This chain links TRBV10-1 with TRBJ2-3; D uncertain. The CDR3 spells CASSHAGDTQYF. The CDR3 DNA follows: TGCGCCAGCAGTCACGCCGGAGATACGCAGTATTTT.